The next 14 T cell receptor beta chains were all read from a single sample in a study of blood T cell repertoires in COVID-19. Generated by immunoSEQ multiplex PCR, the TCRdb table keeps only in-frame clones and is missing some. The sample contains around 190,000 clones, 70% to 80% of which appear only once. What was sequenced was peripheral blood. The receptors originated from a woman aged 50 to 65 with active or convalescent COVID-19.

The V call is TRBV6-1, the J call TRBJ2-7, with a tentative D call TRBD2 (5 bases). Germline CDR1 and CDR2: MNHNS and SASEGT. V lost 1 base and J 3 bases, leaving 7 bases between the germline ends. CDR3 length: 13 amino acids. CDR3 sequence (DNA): TGTGCCAGCAGTGAAGTCGGACTCTACGAGCAGTACTTC. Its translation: CASSEVGLYEQYF.

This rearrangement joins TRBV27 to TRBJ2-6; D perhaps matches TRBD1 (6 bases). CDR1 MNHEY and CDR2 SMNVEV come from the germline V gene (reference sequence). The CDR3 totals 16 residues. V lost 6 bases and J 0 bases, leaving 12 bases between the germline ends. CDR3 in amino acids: CASSPTGSSGANVLTF. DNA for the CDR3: TGTGCCAGCAGCCCGACAGGCTCCTCTGGGGCCAACGTCCTGACTTTC.

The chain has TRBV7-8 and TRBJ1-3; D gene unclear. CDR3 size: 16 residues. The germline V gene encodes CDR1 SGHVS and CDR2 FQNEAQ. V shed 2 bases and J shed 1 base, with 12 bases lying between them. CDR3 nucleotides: TGTGCCAGCAGCTTAAACCCCGGAGCATCTGGAAACACCATATATTTT. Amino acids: CASSLNPGASGNTIYF. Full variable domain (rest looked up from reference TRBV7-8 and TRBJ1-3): GAGVSQSPRYKVAKRGQDVALRCDPISGHVSLFWYQQALGQGPEFLTYFQNEAQLDKSGLPSDRFFAERPEGSVSTLKIQRTQQEDSAVYLCASSLNPGASGNTIYFGEGSWLTVV.

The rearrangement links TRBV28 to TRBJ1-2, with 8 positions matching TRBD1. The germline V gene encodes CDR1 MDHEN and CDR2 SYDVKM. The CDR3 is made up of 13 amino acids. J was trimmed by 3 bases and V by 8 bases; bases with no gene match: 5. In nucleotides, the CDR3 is TGTGCCAGCCTGGACAGGGCGGACTATGGCTACACCTTC. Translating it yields CASLDRADYGYTF.

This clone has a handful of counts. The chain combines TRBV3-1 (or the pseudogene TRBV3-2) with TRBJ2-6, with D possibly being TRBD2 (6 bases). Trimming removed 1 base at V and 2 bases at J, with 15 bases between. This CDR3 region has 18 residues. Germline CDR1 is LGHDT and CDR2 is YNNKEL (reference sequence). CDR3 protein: CASSQVSWRAPGANVLTF. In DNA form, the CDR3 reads TGTGCCAGCAGCCAAGTTTCGTGGAGGGCTCCTGGGGCCAACGTCCTGACTTTC.

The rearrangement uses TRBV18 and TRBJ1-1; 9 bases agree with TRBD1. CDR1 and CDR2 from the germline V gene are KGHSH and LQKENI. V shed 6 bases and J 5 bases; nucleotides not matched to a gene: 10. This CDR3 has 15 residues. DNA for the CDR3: TGTGCCAGCTCCCCGACAGGGGGTGGAAGGACTGAAGCTTTCTTT. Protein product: CASSPTGGGRTEAFF.

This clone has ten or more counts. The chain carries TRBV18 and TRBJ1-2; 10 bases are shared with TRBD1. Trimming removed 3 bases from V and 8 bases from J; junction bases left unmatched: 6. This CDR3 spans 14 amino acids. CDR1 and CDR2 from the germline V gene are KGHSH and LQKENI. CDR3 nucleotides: TGTGCCAGCTCACCGGGGACAGGGGTCGAGGGCTACACCTTC. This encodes CASSPGTGVEGYTF.

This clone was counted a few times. The DNA for the CDR3 is TGTGCCAGCAGCCAGACCTGGACAGAAGAGACCCAGTACTTC. It specifies CASSQTWTEETQYF. The chain has TRBV7-9 and TRBJ2-5; D may be TRBD1 (6 bases). With 5 bases removed from V and 3 bases from J, the gap between germline ends came to 13 bases. Germline V CDR1 and CDR2: SEHNR, FQNEAQ (reference sequence). There are 14 residues in the CDR3.

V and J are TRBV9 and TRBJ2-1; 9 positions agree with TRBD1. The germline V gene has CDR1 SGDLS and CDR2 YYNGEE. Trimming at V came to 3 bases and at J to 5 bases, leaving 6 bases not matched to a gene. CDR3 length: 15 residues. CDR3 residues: CASSAGGTGHNEQFF. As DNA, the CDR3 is TGTGCCAGCAGCGCAGGGGGGACAGGGCACAATGAGCAGTTCTTC.

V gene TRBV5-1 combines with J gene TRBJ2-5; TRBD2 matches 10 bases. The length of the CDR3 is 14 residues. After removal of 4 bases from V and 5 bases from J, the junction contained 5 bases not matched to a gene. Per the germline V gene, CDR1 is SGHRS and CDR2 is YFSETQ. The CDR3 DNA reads TGCGCCAGCAGCATTTTACTAGCGGGGGAGACCCAGTACTTC. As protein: CASSILLAGETQYF. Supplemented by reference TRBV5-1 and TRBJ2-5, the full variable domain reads KAGVTQTPRYLIKTRGQQVTLSCSPISGHRSVSWYQQTPGQGLQFLFEYFSETQRNKGNFPGRFSGRQFSNSRSEMNVSTLELGDSALYLCASSILLAGETQYFGPGTRLLVL.

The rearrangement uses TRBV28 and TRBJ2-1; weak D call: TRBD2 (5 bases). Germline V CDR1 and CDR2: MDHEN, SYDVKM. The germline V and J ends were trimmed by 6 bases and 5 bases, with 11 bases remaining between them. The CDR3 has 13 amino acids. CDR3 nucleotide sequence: TGTGCCAGCAGGGGGTCGGGGAACAATGAGCAGTTCTTC. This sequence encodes CASRGSGNNEQFF.

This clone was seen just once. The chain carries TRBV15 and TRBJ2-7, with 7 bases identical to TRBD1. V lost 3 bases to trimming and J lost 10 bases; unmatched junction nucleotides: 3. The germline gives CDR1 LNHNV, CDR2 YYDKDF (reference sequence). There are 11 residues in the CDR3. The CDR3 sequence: CATSSRDSQYF. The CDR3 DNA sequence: TGTGCCACCAGCAGTAGGGACAGTCAGTACTTC.

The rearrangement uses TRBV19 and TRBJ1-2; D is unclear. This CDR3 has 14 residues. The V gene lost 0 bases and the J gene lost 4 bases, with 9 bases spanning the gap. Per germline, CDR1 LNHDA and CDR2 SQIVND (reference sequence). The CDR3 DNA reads TGTGCCAGTAGTATAGATTCCAGGTCCTATGGCTACACCTTC. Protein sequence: CASSIDSRSYGYTF.

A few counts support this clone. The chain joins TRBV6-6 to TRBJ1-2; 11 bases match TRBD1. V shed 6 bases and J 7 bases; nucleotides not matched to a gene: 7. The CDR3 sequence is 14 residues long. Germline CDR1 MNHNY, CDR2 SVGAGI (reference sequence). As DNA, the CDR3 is TGTGCCAGCAGGCAACCGGGACAGGGGGGTGGCTACACCTTC. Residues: CASRQPGQGGGYTF.